Below, one TCR delta chain is given with its context. This clone is regarded as medium-sized (0.01 to 0.1%). The specificity of this receptor is unknown. Per-base qualities were not stored, and no clone one base away is much larger. This sample is part of a study of DNA immune sequencing with unique molecular identifiers (dated by TCRdb to the early 2020s). As for the study more broadly: gammadelta T cells were enriched from buffy coats using immunomagnetic cell separation, and their genomic DNA was sequenced. gammadelta T cells were enriched from PBMC of about eleven healthy individuals by fluorescence-activated cell sorting. To compare enriched with non-enriched material, roughly 100 ng of enriched gammadelta T-cell DNA and 1 ug of non-enriched PBMC DNA were sequenced. An ultrasensitive DNA-based TRD repertoire sequencing method using PCR-introduced unique molecular identifiers was developed and validated in the study. Validation of the method was performed on synthetic reference molecules and on blood samples from healthy individuals. Donors were healthy individuals, with fewer than 11 donors profiled from sorted peripheral blood gammadelta T cells. On the study overall, not on this receptor specifically: Novel TRD sequences not targeted by the primers cannot be detected by the primer-based approach. TRD repertoire diversity differed among healthy donors, and several donors were highly oligoclonal, with the top 5 clonotypes making up more than half of productive molecules. Among clonotypes in healthy donors, the most frequent TRD rearrangement was TRDV2 paired with TRDJ1.

The receptor library was made with multiplex PCR. A 32-plex assay amplified the genomic DNA, with primers for all 8 TRDV and 4 TRDJ genes spanning the CDR3. A 12-nucleotide UMI was attached over roughly 3 barcoding PCR cycles, and a second PCR was then run with Illumina adapter primers. AMPure XP beads were used to purify the libraries, and library quality was checked on a Fragment Analyzer using the HS NGS Fragment kit. Sequencing was run on an Illumina MiniSeq mid-output kit with around 22% PhiX and 150 cycles of paired-end reads. The source study handled its data this way. MIGEC version 1.2.9 was used to process the reads, grouping reads by UMI and building error-corrected consensus sequences. Post-processing used modified VDJtools version 1.2.1 scripts and the tcR R package. TCRdb processed the public reads again with the CATT caller, after which rows with matching DNA were combined. TCRdb, not the authors, supplied the V and J calls. The sample has 2,000 or so delta-chain clones on record, 6.2% of them singletons. Approximately 53% of the sample comes from the top ten.

In the germline V gene, CDR1 corresponds to TSWWSYY and CDR2 to QGS. V is reduced by 3 bases and J by 1 base, leaving a spacing of 39 bases between them. The cysteine opens and the phenylalanine closes a CDR3 of 24 amino acids. Of the read, only the CDR3 DNA is kept; its 72 bases are in frame from base 1. This TCR was recovered from a human donor in good health. The rearranged segments are TRDV1 and TRDJ1; the D gene could be TRDD2 or TRDD3, each one agreeing over 9 bases. TCRdb gives no J gene; it was assigned here by matching the DNA to germline. Sequenced input: gamma-delta T cells from buffy coat blood. The nucleotide sequence reads TGTGCTCTTGGGGAGCCCTCCTTCCTACCTTGGGGACTGGGGGACCCTCTAATCACCGATAAACTCATCTTT. It is translated as CALGEPSFLPWGLGDPLITDKLIF.